Included here is one T cell receptor beta chain sequence, with context. It lacks a known antigen. The sample holds no much larger clone one base away, and base qualities are not on file. The donors were healthy, HIV-negative adults with no recently reported acute infections or vaccinations. Only Caucasian adults living in Nashville, Tennessee, USA were represented among the donors. CD4+ T cells were enriched through magnetic negative selection, after which naive cells were positively selected on CD45RA and the remaining negative fraction served as the memory subset. Blood was obtained by leukapheresis, after which PBMCs were separated by Ficoll-Histopaque density gradient centrifugation and cryopreserved in liquid nitrogen vapor phase. Purity and quantity of every magnetically sorted T cell population were checked by analytical flow cytometry. Each sorted fraction had its genomic DNA isolated and then quantified by UV absorbance on a Nanodrop 2000c.

These data are taken from a study of shared clonotypes between healthy human individuals (dated by TCRdb to about 2020). Turning to the overall study: Three men and a couple of women, aged 18 to 49 years, made up the cohort. The study deeply sequenced blood TCR repertoires of several healthy adults to estimate repertoire size and the extent of clonotype sharing between individuals. For each donor, three plates each were used for CD4 naive and CD4 memory, two plates were used for CD8 naive, and one plate was used for CD8 memory. Different laboratories and diverse techniques were used to prepare libraries and sequence TCR repertoires, to increase sequencing depth and limit assay-specific biases. Leukapheresis yielded between about 0.9 and 10 billion PBMCs per donor. The paper as a whole reports these results and caveats: Across four donors, about 4.5% of naive CD4, 3% to 4% of naive CD8, about 2% of memory CD4, and 0.4% of memory CD8 clonotypes were shared. Sampling was restricted to blood, and TCR repertoires in tissue are likely to differ from TCR repertoires in blood. Compared with non-shared clonotypes, clonotypes shared by all four sorted-subset donors had higher generation probabilities. The small number of donors limited the genetic and exposure-history diversity represented. Estimated clonotype richness was generally larger for naive than for memory subsets. Pairwise subsampling led to the expectation that sequencing depth would affect the degree of clonotype sharing among donors. Rarefaction of sorted-subset datasets indicated incomplete sequencing despite the large sequencing depth.

The CDR3 measures 15 amino acids from cysteine to phenylalanine. CDR3 DNA is the only sequence kept; it has 45 bases, read in frame from the first base. Sequences SGHNT (CDR1) and YYREEE (CDR2) are obtained from the germline V gene (reference sequence). V is trimmed back by 4 bases and J by 6 bases, and the junction contains 11 bases that no gene match accounts for. Using the deep immunoSEQ assay, TCR CDR3 regions were amplified from genomic DNA by multiplex PCR. Genomic DNA extracted from each cell subset was distributed evenly over all wells of several immunoSEQ 96-well plates, and each plate served as one replicate. For sorted subsets, each replicate PCR was loaded with about 0.2 ug genomic DNA, equivalent to 25,000 to 30,000 T cell genomes. Purified libraries were quantified with a Qubit 3.0 fluorometer, sized on a Bioanalyzer 2100, and re-quantified with the KAPA Library Quantification kit. Each immunoSEQ 96-well plate was sequenced on its own single-read 150-cycle Illumina NextSeq 550 flow cell. In the authors' own workflow: Because only junctional sequences without quality scores were contained in the immunoSEQ output, filtering matching that applied to full-length reads could not be performed. Sequences were annotated with PyIR, a Python wrapper for IgBLAST v1.9, using IMGT germline references to assign V/J genes and CDR3. Any read was removed if the V/J assignment was weak (E-value above 1e-6), the CDR3 was missing, or the read contained stop codons, out-of-frame junctions, or ambiguous translated residues. V3J clonotypes were defined as sequences sharing the same inferred V gene, J gene, and CDR3 amino acid sequence. To compute the percentage overlap between repertoires, the number of shared unique clonotypes was divided by the size of the smaller repertoire. RTK rarefaction, the Chao1 estimator, and Recon v2.1 estimates of unobserved clonotypes were used to assess repertoire richness. Generation probabilities were computed with OLGA for all TCRbeta clonotypes obtained by the gDNA method from a few donors. In its TCRdb copy, this immuneACCESS table keeps in-frame sequences only and misses some clones. Where compared with another copy, unresolved V genes explain less than half of these, and the others have no known cause. From that table come the V and J calls and clone size; the DNA was used to work out D and trimming. Within this sample are 2.3 million or so clones, with about 92% of them counted one time only. Clones ranked in the top ten supply 0.39% of the sample.

Sequenced: naive CD4+ T cells from PBMCs. Per the publication, the cell subset or site label means: CD45RA+ positively selected. The sequence links TRBV5-4 to TRBJ2-5; the central 8 bases match TRBD2. The TCR was taken from a man younger than 30 in good health. Some clones in this sample may be carry-over from other donors' samples. CDR3 protein: CASSLSTGSGKTQYF. The nucleotide sequence is TGTGCCAGCAGCCTCTCGACGGGTAGCGGGAAGACCCAGTACTTC.